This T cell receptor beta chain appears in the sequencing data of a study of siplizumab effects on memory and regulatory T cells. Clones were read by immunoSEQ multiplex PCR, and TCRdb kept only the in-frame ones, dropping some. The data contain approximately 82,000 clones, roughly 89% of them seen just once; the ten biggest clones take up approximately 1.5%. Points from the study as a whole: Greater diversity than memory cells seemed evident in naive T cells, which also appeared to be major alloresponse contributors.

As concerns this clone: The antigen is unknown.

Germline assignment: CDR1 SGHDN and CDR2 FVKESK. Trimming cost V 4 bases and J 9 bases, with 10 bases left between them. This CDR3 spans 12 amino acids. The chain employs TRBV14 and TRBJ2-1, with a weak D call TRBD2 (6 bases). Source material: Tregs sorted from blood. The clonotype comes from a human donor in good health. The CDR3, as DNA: TGTGCCAGCAGCCTGGGGGGAATTGAGCAGTTCTTC. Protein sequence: CASSLGGIEQFF.